The source of this T cell receptor (beta chain) is a study of CD8 T cells in ankylosing spondylitis. This clonotype was counted ten times or more. Its target is not known. Making use of molecular barcodes, quantitative 5'-RACE generated TCR beta libraries. TCRdb re-called the 5' RACE reads with MiXCR, one entry per CDR3 protein. Of around 210,000 distinct CDR3 sequences in the sample, under 8.5% were seen once. The CDR3 length is 14 residues. The V and J ends lost 7 bases and 5 bases respectively, with 18 bases between them. Germline V gives CDR1 MNHEY, CDR2 SVGEGT. General study findings and limits: A motif in TCR beta, a set of eight highly homologous variants, appeared characteristic of ankylosing spondylitis blood.

The chain combines TRBV6-2 or TRBV6-3 with TRBJ2-7, with D perhaps TRBD2 (6 bases). The sequenced sample was blood, either unsorted or a sorted T cell fraction (not recorded which). The receptor was isolated from a female donor with ankylosing spondylitis or in good health (not recorded which). The CDR3 region has the DNA TGTGCCAGCACAAGGAGGGCCGTTTTCAACGAGCAGTACTTC. Protein: CASTRRAVFNEQYF.